The 31 T cell receptor beta chains presented below share a single source sample, sequenced in a study of PD-1 and CTLA-4 blockade in melanoma. This table comes from immunoSEQ multiplex PCR, and its TCRdb copy is limited to in-frame clones, with some not included. The sample records 15,000 to 20,000 clones, around two thirds being singletons. The material was CD8+ T cells from peripheral blood, obtained from a patient given anti-PD-1 treatment. The receptors were gathered from a human donor with melanoma.

The gene calls are TRBV5-1 and TRBJ2-1; D perhaps matches TRBD1 (5 bases). The V gene's germline CDR1 is SGHRS and CDR2 YFSETQ. This CDR3 contains 15 residues. The V end was cut by 0 bases, the J end by 6 bases, with 13 bases between. This CDR3 reads CASSLARAVLNEQFF. In DNA, the CDR3 is TGCGCCAGCAGCTTGGCCAGGGCCGTTCTCAATGAGCAGTTCTTC. Full variable domain (remainder filled in from reference TRBV5-1 and TRBJ2-1): KAGVTQTPRYLIKTRGQQVTLSCSPISGHRSVSWYQQTPGQGLQFLFEYFSETQRNKGNFPGRFSGRQFSNSRSEMNVSTLELGDSALYLCASSLARAVLNEQFFGPGTRLTVL.

The rearrangement links TRBV19 to TRBJ2-1, with D perhaps matching TRBD1 or TRBD2 (6 bases each). This CDR3 has 14 amino acids. The V gene lost 3 bases and the J gene lost 8 bases, with 14 bases spanning the gap. CDR1 and CDR2 (germline): LNHDA, SQIVND (reference sequence). The CDR3 coding sequence is TGTGCCAGTAGTATGTATAGGAGGGGGGATGAGCAGTTCTTC. Translation: CASSMYRRGDEQFF.

This chain connects TRBV11-3 to TRBJ1-1, with D maybe TRBD1 (5 bases). The ends were cut back, 0 bases at V and 7 bases at J, with 18 bases in the middle. The CDR3 runs 16 residues. In germline, CDR1 is SGHNT, CDR2 YENEEA. The CDR3 reads CASSLDRAGVSGEAFF. Written as DNA, the CDR3 is TGTGCCAGCAGCTTAGACAGGGCTGGGGTTTCGGGTGAAGCTTTCTTT.

The chain has TRBV28 and TRBJ1-5; tentative D call: TRBD1 (5 bases). CDR3 length equals 15 residues. Germline V gene lookup returns CDR1 MDHEN and CDR2 SYDVKM. V was cut by 3 bases and J by 0 bases, with 9 bases left in between. The CDR3 protein is CASSFRQISNQPQHF. The CDR3 DNA sequence: TGTGCCAGCAGTTTCCGACAGATTAGCAATCAGCCCCAGCATTTT.

The chain joins TRBV10-2 to TRBJ1-1; perhaps TRBD1 as D (6 bases). CDR1 and CDR2 (germline): WSHSY, SAAADI. Trimming left V 0 bases short and J 4 bases short, with 15 bases between. This CDR3 spans 16 amino acids. CDR3 amino acids: CASSESSRTGTTEAFF. The CDR3 nucleotides read TGCGCCAGCAGTGAGTCGTCTCGAACAGGGACCACTGAAGCTTTCTTT.

This clone has just one count. The chain has TRBV6-5 and TRBJ2-7; D may be TRBD1 or TRBD2 (5 bases each). The CDR3 runs to 13 residues. The V end lost 4 bases, the J end lost 5 bases, and 12 bases lay between the germline ends. CDR1 is MNHEY, CDR2 SVGAGI, per germline. The CDR3 DNA reads TGTGCCAGCAGTTTCGTCGGGGCCCACGAGCAGTACTTC. It translates to CASSFVGAHEQYF.

The chain has TRBV6-1 and TRBJ2-7, with D perhaps TRBD1 or TRBD2 (5 bases each). Germline lookup yields CDR1 MNHNS and CDR2 SASEGT. Trimming cost V 2 bases and J 2 bases, with 10 bases left between them. The CDR3 contains 14 residues. The CDR3 bases are TGTGCCAGCAGTGAAAGGCAGGGAGCCTACGAGCAGTACTTC. It encodes CASSERQGAYEQYF.

The V and J genes are TRBV19 and TRBJ1-2, with D tentatively TRBD1 (5 bases). Germline CDR1 and CDR2: LNHDA and SQIVND (reference sequence). The CDR3 length is 13 residues. Trimming left V 6 bases short and J 4 bases short, with 12 bases between. The DNA for the CDR3 is TGTGCCAGTAGAACCGGGGCAGGCTATGGCTACACCTTC. Translated, it gives CASRTGAGYGYTF. The variable domain in full, completed from reference TRBV19 and TRBJ1-2, reads DGGITQSPKYLFRKEGQNVTLSCEQNLNHDAMYWYRQDPGQGLRLIYYSQIVNDFQKGDIAEGYSVSREKKESFPLTVTSAQKNPTAFYLCASRTGAGYGYTFGSGTRLTVV.

The chain has TRBV13 and TRBJ2-7; 8 positions match TRBD1. The J segment lost 3 bases and the V segment lost 2 bases, leaving 3 bases of the junction unmatched. Germline-derived CDR1 and CDR2 are PRHDT and FYEKMQ (reference sequence). There are 14 residues in the CDR3. CDR3 DNA sequence: TGTGCCAGCAGCTTAAGGACAGGGTACTACGAGCAGTACTTC. This sequence encodes CASSLRTGYYEQYF.

The V and J genes are TRBV7-9 and TRBJ2-7; 11 bases line up with TRBD1. The CDR3 is made up of 17 amino acids. The V and J ends lost 6 bases and 1 base, in that order; junction bases with no gene match: 11. Per germline, CDR1 SEHNR and CDR2 FQNEAQ (reference sequence). The CDR3 coding sequence is TGTGCCAGCAGTAACCGGGACAGGGGGTCCGGATCCTACGAGCAGTACTTC. Translated: CASSNRDRGSGSYEQYF.

The genes are TRBV2 and TRBJ2-5, with 12 bases fitting TRBD1. This CDR3 has 14 residues. After removal of 8 bases from V and 5 bases from J, the junction contained 6 bases not matched to a gene. Looked up from germline, CDR1 is SNHLY and CDR2 is FYNNEI. The CDR3 DNA sequence: TGTGCCAGCGGGGGACAGGGGGCACGGGAGACCCAGTACTTC. This sequence encodes CASGGQGARETQYF. Variable domain in full (rest from reference TRBV2 and TRBJ2-5): EPEVTQTPSHQVTQMGQEVILRCVPISNHLYFYWYRQILGQKVEFLVSFYNNEISEKSEIFDDQFSVERPDGSNFTLKIRSTKLEDSAMYFCASGGQGARETQYFGPGTRLLVL.

This clone turned up a few times. The chain joins TRBV27 to TRBJ2-7; 7 positions agree with TRBD1. In germline, CDR1 is MNHEY, CDR2 SMNVEV (reference sequence). The CDR3 totals 17 residues. The J segment lost 6 bases and the V segment lost 4 bases, leaving 18 bases of the junction unmatched. In DNA, the CDR3 is TGTGCCAGCAGTTCCCCCCTGGGACAGACCGATCTTGGCGAGCAGTACTTC. Its protein product is CASSSPLGQTDLGEQYF.

On this clone: This sample also contains other DNA sequences that code for the same CDR3. The chain carries TRBV27 and TRBJ2-7; the D is unclear. This CDR3 comprises 13 residues. The germline CDR1 and CDR2 sequences are MNHEY and SMNVEV (reference sequence). V was clipped by 6 bases and J by 4 bases, with 13 bases between them. The CDR3 region has the DNA TGTGCCAGCAGCCCAACATCCGAATACGAGCAGTACTTC. Protein sequence: CASSPTSEYEQYF.

The chain carries TRBV11-2 and TRBJ2-1; tentative D call: TRBD1 (7 bases). This CDR3 is built from 12 residues. V lost 9 bases and J 7 bases, leaving 13 bases between the germline ends. Germline-derived CDR1 and CDR2 are SGHAT and FQNNGV. The DNA for the CDR3 is TGTGCCAGTCGGCCAGGGGGGAATGAGCAGTTCTTC. Protein sequence: CASRPGGNEQFF.

V usage is TRBV27 and J usage is TRBJ1-1; TRBD1 is a possible D gene (5 bases). V was pared by 2 bases and J by 5 bases, with 9 bases between. CDR1 MNHEY and CDR2 SMNVEV come from the germline V gene (reference sequence). The CDR3 consists of 13 residues. CDR3 nucleotide sequence: TGTGCCAGCAGTTTAAAGTGGGGGACTGAAGCTTTCTTT. Its protein is CASSLKWGTEAFF.

This chain connects TRBV10-1 to TRBJ2-5, with 9 positions matching TRBD2. V gave up 3 bases and J gave up 5 bases; unmatched junction bases: 7. This CDR3 spans 15 amino acids. Germline CDR1 and CDR2: WNHNN and SYGVQD (reference sequence). This chain's CDR3 is CASSESLAGRETQYF. The CDR3 DNA reads TGCGCCAGCAGTGAATCGCTAGCGGGACGGGAGACCCAGTACTTC.

This clone is labeled as medium-sized. The chain joins TRBV3-1 (or the pseudogene TRBV3-2) to TRBJ2-1; TRBD2 matches at 7 bases. Trimming cost V 2 bases and J 2 bases; bases outside gene matches: 15. Germline V CDR1 and CDR2: LGHDT, YNNKEL (reference sequence). The CDR3 is 19 amino acids. CDR3 sequence: CASSQFFGTGGWPYNEQFF. The CDR3 DNA sequence: TGTGCCAGCAGCCAATTTTTCGGGACGGGAGGCTGGCCCTACAATGAGCAGTTCTTC.

The chain has TRBV12-3 or TRBV12-4 and TRBJ1-1; a possible D gene is TRBD1 (5 bases). The CDR3 runs to 11 residues. The V and J ends lost 5 bases and 8 bases respectively, with 9 bases between them. The CDR3 loop is CASSHGTEAFF. CDR3 DNA sequence: TGTGCCAGCAGTCACGGGACGGAAGCTTTCTTT.

The chain couples TRBV30 to TRBJ1-2; D may be TRBD1 (5 bases). The V and J ends lost 4 bases and 1 base respectively, with 16 bases between them. From germline, CDR1 is GTSNPN and CDR2 SVGIG (reference sequence). The CDR3 is 15 residues long. DNA of the CDR3: TGTGCCTGGACTCCCCCTCGCAGGGATAACTATGGCTACACCTTC. As protein: CAWTPPRRDNYGYTF. The complete variable domain, with remaining parts taken from reference TRBV30 and TRBJ1-2, reads SQTIHQWPATLVQPVGSPLSLECTVEGTSNPNLYWYRQAAGRGLQLLFYSVGIGQISSEVPQNLSASRPQDRQFILSSKKLLLSDSGFYLCAWTPPRRDNYGYTFGSGTRLTVV.

The rearrangement links TRBV28 to TRBJ2-1; D ambiguous. Per the germline V gene, CDR1 is MDHEN and CDR2 is SYDVKM. This CDR3 spans 14 amino acids. Trimming removed 2 bases at V and 0 bases at J, with 5 bases between. In DNA form, the CDR3 reads TGTGCCAGCAGTTTAGCTGTCTCCTACAATGAGCAGTTCTTC. This translates into CASSLAVSYNEQFF.

This chain joins TRBV15 and TRBJ1-5; TRBD1 might be the D (5 bases). The germline gives CDR1 LNHNV, CDR2 YYDKDF (reference sequence). The CDR3 consists of 14 residues. V gave up 0 bases and J gave up 4 bases, with 7 bases separating them. The CDR3 sequence is CATSREGVNQPQHF. DNA for the CDR3: TGTGCCACCAGCAGAGAAGGGGTTAATCAGCCCCAGCATTTT.

The chain employs TRBV10-3 and TRBJ2-4; D is ambiguous. The CDR3 spans 14 residues. Looked up from germline, CDR1 is ENHRY and CDR2 is SYGVKD. V lost 2 bases, J lost 8 bases, and 13 bases lay in between. The CDR3 is CAISERLSDDIQYF. CDR3 coding DNA: TGTGCCATCAGTGAGAGGCTTTCTGACGACATTCAGTACTTC.

This sequence joins TRBV4-1 and TRBJ1-4; D not certain. This CDR3 has 18 residues. The V gene's germline CDR1 is MGHRA and CDR2 YSYEKL. V lost 4 bases to trimming and J lost 4 bases, with 22 bases between them. The CDR3 nucleotides read TGCGCCAGCAGCCCCGGTCCGGTTGGCGGCCGGAGTAATGAAAAACTGTTTTTT. Residues: CASSPGPVGGRSNEKLFF.

V is TRBV15 and J is TRBJ2-3; 10 bases match TRBD2. The CDR3 extends over 17 amino acids. Germline V gene sequence: CDR1 LNHNV, CDR2 YYDKDF (reference sequence). With 0 bases clipped from V and 6 bases from J, the junction kept 9 bases outside the gene matches. CDR3 sequence (DNA): TGTGCCACCAGCAGAGAGGTAGCGGGAGGATGGTCGGATACGCAGTATTTT. This gives the protein CATSREVAGGWSDTQYF.

The chain couples TRBV24-1 to TRBJ2-2, with D tentatively TRBD1 or TRBD2 (5 bases each). Trimming pared 4 bases from V and 6 bases from J, leaving 14 bases between. Germline lookup yields CDR1 KGHDR and CDR2 SFDVKD. The CDR3 sequence is 15 residues long. The DNA of the CDR3 is TGTGCCACCAGTGACCGGGGACGGATCCCCGGGGAGCTGTTTTTT. It is translated as CATSDRGRIPGELFF.

The chain uses TRBV27 and TRBJ2-1; D is undetermined. Between the trimmed V and J ends, which lost 8 bases and 11 bases, there was a span of 16 bases. Germline assignment: CDR1 MNHEY and CDR2 SMNVEV (reference sequence). This CDR3 is 12 amino acids long. The CDR3 region is CASGDLDRQQFF. CDR3 nucleotides: TGTGCCAGCGGAGATTTAGATAGGCAGCAGTTCTTC.

The chain employs TRBV19 and TRBJ2-7, with D perhaps TRBD1 (6 bases). The germline V gene has CDR1 LNHDA and CDR2 SQIVND (reference sequence). The ends were cut back, 3 bases at V and 3 bases at J, with 15 bases in the middle. The CDR3 length is 15 residues. In nucleotides, the CDR3 is TGTGCCAGTAGTATGATCCCAGGGGAAGGCTACGAGCAGTACTTC. It specifies CASSMIPGEGYEQYF.

The rearrangement joins TRBV3-1 (or the pseudogene TRBV3-2) to TRBJ2-1; D is undetermined. The V gene lost 5 bases and the J gene lost 5 bases, with 22 bases spanning the gap. CDR1 and CDR2 from the germline V gene are LGHDT and YNNKEL (reference sequence). The length of the CDR3 is 17 residues. DNA for the CDR3: TGTGCCAGCAGCAATCCCCGTCCCATTCATTCCGACAATGAGCAGTTCTTC. As protein: CASSNPRPIHSDNEQFF.

This clone was seen a few times. The chain links TRBV6-5 to TRBJ2-7; D gene ambiguous. Germline CDR1 is MNHEY and CDR2 is SVGAGI. Trimming stripped 0 bases from V and 3 bases from J, with 9 bases between. The CDR3 covers 14 residues. CDR3: CASSYSGQLYEQYF. CDR3 DNA: TGTGCCAGCAGTTACTCAGGGCAGCTCTACGAGCAGTACTTC.

This chain uses TRBV5-1 with TRBJ1-1; D call uncertain. Trimming shortened V by 4 bases and J by 1 base, and 11 bases separated the two germline ends. CDR3 length equals 14 residues. In germline, CDR1 is SGHRS, CDR2 YFSETQ. CDR3 DNA: TGCGCCAGCAGCCCGCCGCGGGGGAACACTGAAGCTTTCTTT. Protein sequence: CASSPPRGNTEAFF.

J is TRBJ2-4 and V is TRBV4-2; 8 nucleotides agree with TRBD2. Germline V gives CDR1 LGHNA, CDR2 YNFKEQ. J lost 0 bases, V lost 3 bases, and 13 bases had no gene match. The CDR3 length is 19 residues. The CDR3 DNA sequence: TGTGCCAGCAGCCACCCGGGTCACGGGGGGGGGCGAGCCAAAAACATTCAGTACTTC. Its translation is CASSHPGHGGGRAKNIQYF.